The present entry profiles one TCR beta chain with its context. Its antigen is as yet unknown. Germline V lookup: CDR1 LNHDA, CDR2 SQIVND (reference sequence). This CDR3 spans 15 amino acids. Trimming at V came to 1 base and at J to 7 bases, leaving 7 bases not matched to a gene. The data were obtained in a study of T cell responses to AZD1222 COVID-19 vaccine. Assay: immunoSEQ multiplex PCR; the TCRdb copy retains only in-frame clones and omits some. This repertoire shows some 180,000 clones, almost 90% found once; its top ten account for 0.4% to 0.5%. Study-wide results and caveats: Seropositive AZD1222 recipients at baseline numbered only 6 or 7. Two AZD1222 administrations were followed by greater Spike-specific TCR breadth and depth. Most donors were white British and more were female, and clonal diversity was possibly underestimated.

The chain employs TRBV19 and TRBJ2-1; 7 nucleotides line up with TRBD2. The source was peripheral blood, collected on day 0 of AZD1222 vaccination. This sequence was found in an adult in good health. The CDR3 here is CASSIGRTRNNEQFF. The CDR3 nucleotides read TGTGCCAGTAGTATAGGGCGGACTAGAAATAATGAGCAGTTCTTC.